This T cell receptor beta chain was identified in a study of STAT3 mutations in large granular lymphocyte leukemia. Study observations and caveats: After therapy, about 35% of the 18 patients switched clonotypes, all new clones STAT3 wild type. Every T-cell large granular lymphocyte leukemia patient had at least one immunodominant TCR beta clonotype. Treatment regimens differed across patients between samplings.

Each sample's TCRbeta library yielded on average around 41,000 productive templates. Libraries were prepared by immunoSEQ multiplex PCR; TCRdb keeps only in-frame clonotypes and omits some of them. The data contain tens of thousands of clones, 65% to 80% of them singletons. Concerning this clone itself: No antigen is known for it.

The V end was cut by 3 bases, the J end by 3 bases, with 8 bases between. CDR3 length equals 13 residues. Germline-derived CDR1 and CDR2 are KGHSH and LQKENI. The sequence was collected from a woman aged 50 to 60 with T-cell large granular lymphocyte leukemia. Some clones in this sample may be carry-over from other donors' samples. The chain carries TRBV18 and TRBJ1-2; D is uncertain. What was sequenced was peripheral blood mononuclear cells. CDR3: CASSPGLDYGYTF. CDR3 in DNA: TGTGCCAGCTCACCGGGGTTGGACTATGGCTACACCTTC.